What follows is one TCR beta chain and its context. This entry is derived from a study of cytomegalovirus exposure and HLA in healthy donors. The PCR used 60 Vbeta and 13 Jbeta primers. Method: immunoSEQ multiplex PCR; TCRdb's copy keeps in-frame clones and lacks some. Of more than 200,000 clones in the sample, roughly four fifths were seen once. The V gene end was trimmed by 2 bases and the J gene end by 0 bases; junction bases not matched to a gene: 9. The CDR3 consists of 19 residues. Germline V gene lookup returns CDR1 KGHSH and CDR2 LQKENI. The V gene is TRBV18, the J gene TRBJ2-6; 8 bases are shared with TRBD1. This clonotype was sampled from a girl aged 10 to 17 in good health and CMV-seronegative. Sequencing was carried out using PBMCs. The DNA of the CDR3 is TGTGCCAGCTCACCAACAGGACAGGGCTATGGCTCTGGGGCCAACGTCCTGACTTTC. It specifies CASSPTGQGYGSGANVLTF.